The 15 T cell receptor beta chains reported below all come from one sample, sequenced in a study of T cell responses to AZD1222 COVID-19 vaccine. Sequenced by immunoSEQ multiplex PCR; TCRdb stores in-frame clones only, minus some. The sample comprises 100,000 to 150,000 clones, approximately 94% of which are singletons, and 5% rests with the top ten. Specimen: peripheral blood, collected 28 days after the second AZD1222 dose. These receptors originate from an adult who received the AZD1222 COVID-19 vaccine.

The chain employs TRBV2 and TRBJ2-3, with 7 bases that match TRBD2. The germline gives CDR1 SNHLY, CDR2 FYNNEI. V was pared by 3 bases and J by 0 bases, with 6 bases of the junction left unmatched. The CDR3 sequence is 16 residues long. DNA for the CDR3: TGTGCCAGCAGTGATCCCAGCGGGGTCAGCACAGATACGCAGTATTTT. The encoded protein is CASSDPSGVSTDTQYF.

The CDR3 nucleotides read TGTGCCAGTAGAATGGGCGGGCAGCCCCAGCATTTT. As protein: CASRMGGQPQHF. The chain has TRBV19 and TRBJ1-5; D ambiguous. Trimming cost V 6 bases and J 7 bases, with 10 bases left between them. Germline V gene sequence: CDR1 LNHDA, CDR2 SQIVND (reference sequence). This CDR3 is 12 amino acids long.

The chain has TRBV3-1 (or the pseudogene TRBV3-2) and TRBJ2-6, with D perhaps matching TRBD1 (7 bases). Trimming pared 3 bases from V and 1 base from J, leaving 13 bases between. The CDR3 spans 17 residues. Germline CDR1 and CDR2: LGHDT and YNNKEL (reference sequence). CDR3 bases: TGTGCCAGCAGCCAGTTCAGGGGGAGGTCTGGGGCCAACGTCCTGACTTTC. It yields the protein CASSQFRGRSGANVLTF.

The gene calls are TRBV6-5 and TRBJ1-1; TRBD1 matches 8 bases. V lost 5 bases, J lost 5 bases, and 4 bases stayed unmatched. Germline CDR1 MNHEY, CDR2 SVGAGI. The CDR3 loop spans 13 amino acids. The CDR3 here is CASSKTGETEAFF. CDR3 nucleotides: TGTGCCAGCAGTAAGACAGGGGAAACTGAAGCTTTCTTT.

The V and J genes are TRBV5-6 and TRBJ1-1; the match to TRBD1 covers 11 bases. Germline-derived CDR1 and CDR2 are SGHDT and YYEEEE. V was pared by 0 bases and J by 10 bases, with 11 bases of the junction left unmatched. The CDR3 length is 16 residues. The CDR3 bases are TGTGCCAGCAGCTTGGCCGGGACAGGGGGTCCTATGGGAGCTTTCTTT. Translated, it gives CASSLAGTGGPMGAFF.

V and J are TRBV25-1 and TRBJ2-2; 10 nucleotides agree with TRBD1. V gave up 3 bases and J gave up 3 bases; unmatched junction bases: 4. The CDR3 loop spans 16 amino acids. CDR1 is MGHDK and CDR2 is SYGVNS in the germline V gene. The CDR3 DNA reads TGTGCCAGCAGTGACCCCGGGACAGGGGACACCGGGGAGCTGTTTTTT. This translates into CASSDPGTGDTGELFF.

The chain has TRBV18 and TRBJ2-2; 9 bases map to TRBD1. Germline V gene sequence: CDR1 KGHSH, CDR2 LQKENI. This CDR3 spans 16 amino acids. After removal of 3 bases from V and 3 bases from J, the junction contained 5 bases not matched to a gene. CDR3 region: CASSPAGTGYTGELFF. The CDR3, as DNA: TGTGCCAGCTCACCCGCCGGGACAGGGTACACCGGGGAGCTGTTTTTT.

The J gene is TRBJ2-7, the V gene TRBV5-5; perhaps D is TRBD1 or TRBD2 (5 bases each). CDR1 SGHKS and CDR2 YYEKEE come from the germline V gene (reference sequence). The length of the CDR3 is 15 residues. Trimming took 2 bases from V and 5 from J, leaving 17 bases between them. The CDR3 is CASSFLRYRGDEQYF. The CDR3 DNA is TGTGCCAGCAGCTTTCTCCGCTATCGAGGGGACGAGCAGTACTTC.

CDR3 protein: CASSLGPGGQPQHF. The CDR3 bases are TGTGCCAGCAGCTTGGGGCCGGGAGGGCAGCCCCAGCATTTT. J is TRBJ1-5 and V is TRBV7-2; a possible D gene is TRBD1 (5 bases). In germline, CDR1 is SGHTA, CDR2 FQGNSA. V was clipped by 3 bases and J by 7 bases, with 13 bases between them. This CDR3 has 14 amino acids.

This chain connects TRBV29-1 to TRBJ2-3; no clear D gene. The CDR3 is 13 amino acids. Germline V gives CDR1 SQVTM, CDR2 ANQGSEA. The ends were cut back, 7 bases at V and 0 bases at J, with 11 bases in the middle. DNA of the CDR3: TGCAGCGCCAGGACGGTTAGCACAGATACGCAGTATTTT. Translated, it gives CSARTVSTDTQYF.

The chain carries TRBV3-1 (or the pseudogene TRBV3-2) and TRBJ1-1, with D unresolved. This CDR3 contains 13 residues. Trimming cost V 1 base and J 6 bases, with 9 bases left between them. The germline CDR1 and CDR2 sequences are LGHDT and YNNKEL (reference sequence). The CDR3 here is CASSQGTWSEAFF. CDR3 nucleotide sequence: TGTGCCAGCAGCCAAGGAACCTGGTCTGAAGCTTTCTTT.

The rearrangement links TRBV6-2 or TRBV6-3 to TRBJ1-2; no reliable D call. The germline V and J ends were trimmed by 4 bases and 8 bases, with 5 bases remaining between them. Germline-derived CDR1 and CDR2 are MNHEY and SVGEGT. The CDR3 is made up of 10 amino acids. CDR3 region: CASSSRGYTF. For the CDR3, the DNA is TGTGCCAGCAGTTCCAGAGGCTACACCTTC.

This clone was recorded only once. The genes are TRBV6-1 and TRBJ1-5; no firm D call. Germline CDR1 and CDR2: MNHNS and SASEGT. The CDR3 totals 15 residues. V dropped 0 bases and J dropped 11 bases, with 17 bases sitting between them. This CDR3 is CASSEALVVGLAQHF. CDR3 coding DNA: TGTGCCAGCAGTGAAGCGTTAGTCGTAGGGTTGGCCCAGCATTTT.

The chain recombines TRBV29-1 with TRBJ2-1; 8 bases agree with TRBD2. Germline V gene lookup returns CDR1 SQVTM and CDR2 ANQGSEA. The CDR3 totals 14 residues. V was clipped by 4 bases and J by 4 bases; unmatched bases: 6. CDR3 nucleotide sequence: TGCAGCGTTGGCCGCGGGGGGCCTTACAATGAGCAGTTCTTC. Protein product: CSVGRGGPYNEQFF.

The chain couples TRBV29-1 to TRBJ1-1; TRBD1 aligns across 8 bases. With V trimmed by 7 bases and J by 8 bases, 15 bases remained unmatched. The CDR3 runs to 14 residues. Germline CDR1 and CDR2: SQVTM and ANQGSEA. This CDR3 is CSAASLAGGWEAFF. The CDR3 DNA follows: TGCAGCGCTGCCTCGTTGGCAGGGGGCTGGGAAGCTTTCTTT.